Presented here are 21 T cell receptor beta chains from one specimen sequenced in a study of radiotherapy plus CTLA-4 blockade in lung cancer. Sequencing used immunoSEQ multiplex PCR; TCRdb keeps in-frame clones, though not all of them. This repertoire shows around 110,000 clones, more than 75% found once; its top ten account for approximately 2.5%. This sample comprised peripheral blood, obtained from a patient treated with radiotherapy plus ipilimumab. The receptors here all came from a human donor with non-small cell lung cancer that progressed on radiotherapy plus ipilimumab. Some clones in this sample may be carry-over from other donors' samples.

The chain recombines TRBV7-2 with TRBJ1-2, with D tentatively TRBD1 (6 bases). V lost 5 bases and J lost 7, with 17 bases in between. This CDR3 comprises 14 residues. The germline gives CDR1 SGHTA, CDR2 FQGNSA. The CDR3 nucleotides read TGTGCCAGCAGCCCCCTGGTTCGGGGGCTTGGCTACACCTTC. Residues: CASSPLVRGLGYTF.

The CDR3: CATSGLRPRGVFYGYTF. CDR3 coding DNA: TGTGCCACCAGCGGACTTAGACCGCGAGGGGTCTTCTATGGCTACACCTTC. V usage is TRBV15 and J usage is TRBJ1-2; D is possibly TRBD1 (5 bases). V lost 5 bases to trimming and J lost 4 bases, with 23 bases between them. The CDR3 length is 17 residues. Germline V CDR1 and CDR2: LNHNV, YYDKDF (reference sequence).

This clone has more than one count but fewer than ten. The rearrangement links TRBV7-3 to TRBJ2-1; 9 bases fit TRBD1. The CDR3 loop spans 16 amino acids. The J segment lost 4 bases and the V segment lost 2 bases, leaving 6 bases of the junction unmatched. CDR1 and CDR2 (germline): SGHTA, FQGTGA. CDR3 residues: CASSLSPGQGYNEQFF. The CDR3 bases are TGTGCCAGCAGCTTATCTCCGGGACAGGGTTACAATGAGCAGTTCTTC.

The genes are TRBV6-5 and TRBJ2-3; tentative D call: TRBD1 (6 bases). The CDR3 covers 15 residues. Per the germline V gene, CDR1 is MNHEY and CDR2 is SVGAGI. V shed 0 bases and J shed 8 bases, with 15 bases lying between them. CDR3: CASSYSATGQGTQYF. CDR3 nucleotides: TGTGCCAGCAGTTACTCAGCGACAGGTCAGGGTACGCAGTATTTT.

CDR3 sequence reads: CASQRGSTGELFF. The CDR3 region has the DNA TGTGCCAGTCAGCGAGGGTCCACCGGGGAGCTGTTTTTT. The chain is built from TRBV19 and TRBJ2-2; tentatively, D is TRBD2 (5 bases). Trimming pared 8 bases from V and 4 bases from J, leaving 11 bases between. CDR1 LNHDA and CDR2 SQIVND come from the germline V gene (reference sequence). The CDR3 consists of 13 residues.

This clone has just one count. J is TRBJ2-1 and V is TRBV18; D is possibly TRBD2 (7 bases). V was cut by 5 bases and J by 6 bases, with 23 bases left in between. Germline loops: CDR1 KGHSH, CDR2 LQKENI. The CDR3 runs to 17 residues. The CDR3 reads CASSRAPPRGGGNEQFF. CDR3 bases: TGTGCCAGCTCAAGGGCCCCCCCGCGGGGAGGGGGCAATGAGCAGTTCTTC.

J is TRBJ2-5 and V is TRBV5-4; 9 nucleotides line up with TRBD2. V shed 7 bases, J shed 0 bases, and the junction held 7 bases outside the gene matches. Germline V gives CDR1 SGHNT, CDR2 YYREEE (reference sequence). The CDR3 extends over 15 amino acids. The chain's CDR3 is CASARASGNQETQYF. The CDR3 DNA reads as TGTGCCAGCGCTCGGGCTAGCGGGAACCAAGAGACCCAGTACTTC. Full variable domain (outside the CDR3, taken from reference TRBV5-4 and TRBJ2-5): ETGVTQSPTHLIKTRGQQVTLRCSSQSGHNTVSWYQQALGQGPQFIFQYYREEENGRGNFPPRFSGLQFPNYSSELNVNALELDDSALYLCASARASGNQETQYFGPGTRLLVL.

The rearrangement uses TRBV27 and TRBJ1-1; D uncertain. The germline V gene encodes CDR1 MNHEY and CDR2 SMNVEV (reference sequence). Deletions cut 7 bases from V and 5 bases from J, with 17 bases between. The CDR3 runs to 14 residues. The CDR3 DNA sequence: TGTGCCAGCAAGTTGGACGGCATTAGGACTGAAGCTTTCTTT. Protein product: CASKLDGIRTEAFF.

The V call is TRBV7-9, the J call TRBJ1-4; perhaps TRBD1 as D (5 bases). There are 15 residues in the CDR3. Germline CDR1 reads SEHNR; CDR2 reads FQNEAQ (reference sequence). V shed 5 bases and J shed 6 bases, with 16 bases lying between them. The CDR3 bases are TGTGCCAGCAGCCGCAGCGGGGGTGGGGATGAAAAACTGTTTTTT. This encodes CASSRSGGGDEKLFF.

The CDR3: CASSGDTQYF. CDR3 in DNA: TGTGCCAGCAGCGGGGATACGCAGTATTTT. The chain couples TRBV9 to TRBJ2-3, with D hard to call. V gave up 3 bases and J gave up 6 bases, with 2 bases separating them. Germline V gene data show CDR1 as SGDLS and CDR2 as YYNGEE. The CDR3 runs to 10 residues.

CDR3 DNA sequence: TGTGCCATCAGTCGACAGGGAAACTCCTACGAGCAGTACTTC. This translates into CAISRQGNSYEQYF. The genes are TRBV10-3 and TRBJ2-7, with 7 bases fitting TRBD1. This CDR3 contains 14 residues. V shed 5 bases, J shed 0 bases, and the junction held 4 bases outside the gene matches. Germline CDR1 reads ENHRY; CDR2 reads SYGVKD.

The chain links TRBV19 to TRBJ1-1; maybe TRBD1 (6 bases). Germline V gene data show CDR1 as LNHDA and CDR2 as SQIVND (reference sequence). The V gene lost 6 bases and the J gene lost 1 base, with 18 bases spanning the gap. The CDR3 has 16 amino acids. CDR3 DNA sequence: TGTGCCAGTAGGTTCGTTGGGGGGGCCGAGAACACTGAAGCTTTCTTT. Residues: CASRFVGGAENTEAFF.

This clone has only a few counts. J is TRBJ1-2 and V is TRBV7-2; TRBD1 agrees at 7 bases. Germline values: CDR1 SGHTA, CDR2 FQGNSA. The CDR3 runs 12 residues. The V and J ends lost 5 bases and 8 bases, in that order; junction bases with no gene match: 5. In nucleotides, the CDR3 is TGTGCCAGCAGCGAGGACAGGCTAGGCTACACCTTC. Translating gives CASSEDRLGYTF. Combining the CDR3 with reference TRBV7-2 and TRBJ1-2 gives the whole variable domain GAGVSQSPSNKVTEKGKDVELRCDPISGHTALYWYRQSLGQGLEFLIYFQGNSAPDKSGLPSDRFSAERTGGSVSTLTIQRTQQEDSAVYLCASSEDRLGYTFGSGTRLTVV.

The table lists this clone with a count of one. The V and J genes are TRBV5-1 and TRBJ2-2; D is unresolved. The CDR3 extends over 13 amino acids. CDR1 and CDR2 (germline): SGHRS, YFSETQ. V dropped 2 bases and J dropped 6 bases, with 8 bases sitting between them. CDR3 amino acids: CASSFGGAGELFF. CDR3 nucleotides: TGCGCCAGCAGCTTTGGTGGCGCCGGGGAGCTGTTTTTT.

The chain uses TRBV15 and TRBJ2-7, with D maybe TRBD1 (6 bases). The germline V gene encodes CDR1 LNHNV and CDR2 YYDKDF (reference sequence). This CDR3 is 15 amino acids long. V was cut by 0 bases and J by 2 bases, with 11 bases left in between. CDR3 amino acids: CATSREWTATYEQYF. The CDR3 coding sequence is TGTGCCACCAGCAGAGAGTGGACAGCTACCTACGAGCAGTACTTC.

This rearrangement joins TRBV21-1 to TRBJ1-1; the listed D gene, TRBD1, was not tested against the DNA. TRBV21-1 is noted as a pseudogene. The CDR3 length is 11 residues. CDR3 protein: CASSGPRKAFF. DNA for the CDR3: TGTGCCAGCAGCGGGCCACGGAAAGCTTTCTTT.

The chain uses TRBV7-3 and TRBJ2-1, with 8 bases identical to TRBD2. The CDR3 covers 15 residues. After removal of 5 bases from V and 2 bases from J, the junction contained 5 bases not matched to a gene. Germline CDR1 and CDR2: SGHTA and FQGTGA. The DNA of the CDR3 is TGTGCCAGCAGCGTCCGGGAGGGAACCTACAATGAGCAGTTCTTC. It codes for CASSVREGTYNEQFF.

The DNA for the CDR3 is TGTGCCAGCAGCTTAAATTACGGTCGCCTGGGGATGGGTGAAAAACTGTTTTTT. Protein: CASSLNYGRLGMGEKLFF. The V call is TRBV11-2, the J call TRBJ1-4; D call uncertain. V shed 2 bases and J shed 7 bases, with 23 bases lying between them. The CDR3 has 18 residues. Germline V gives CDR1 SGHAT, CDR2 FQNNGV.

The chain's CDR3 is CAISELGGGYTF. CDR3 in DNA: TGTGCCATCAGTGAGTTGGGGGGCGGCTACACCTTC. This rearrangement joins TRBV10-3 to TRBJ1-2, with D possibly matching TRBD1 (6 bases). V lost 1 base and J 8 bases, leaving 8 bases between the germline ends. The CDR3 contains 12 residues. Germline V gene lookup returns CDR1 ENHRY and CDR2 SYGVKD.

V usage is TRBV5-4 and J usage is TRBJ2-7; TRBD1 agrees at 11 bases. The CDR3 contains 15 residues. Per the germline V gene, CDR1 is SGHNT and CDR2 is YYREEE (reference sequence). The J segment lost 3 bases and the V segment lost 4 bases, leaving 6 bases of the junction unmatched. The CDR3 here is CASSSGQGAFYEQYF. The CDR3 DNA sequence: TGTGCCAGCAGCAGCGGACAGGGGGCTTTCTACGAGCAGTACTTC.

V and J are TRBV9 and TRBJ1-6; D is unclear. Per germline, CDR1 SGDLS and CDR2 YYNGEE. V lost 4 bases and J lost 6, with 17 bases in between. The CDR3 runs 16 residues. CDR3 in amino acids: CASSTRQIPGNSPLHF. The CDR3 nucleotides are TGTGCCAGCAGCACGAGGCAAATACCGGGTAATTCACCCCTCCACTTT.